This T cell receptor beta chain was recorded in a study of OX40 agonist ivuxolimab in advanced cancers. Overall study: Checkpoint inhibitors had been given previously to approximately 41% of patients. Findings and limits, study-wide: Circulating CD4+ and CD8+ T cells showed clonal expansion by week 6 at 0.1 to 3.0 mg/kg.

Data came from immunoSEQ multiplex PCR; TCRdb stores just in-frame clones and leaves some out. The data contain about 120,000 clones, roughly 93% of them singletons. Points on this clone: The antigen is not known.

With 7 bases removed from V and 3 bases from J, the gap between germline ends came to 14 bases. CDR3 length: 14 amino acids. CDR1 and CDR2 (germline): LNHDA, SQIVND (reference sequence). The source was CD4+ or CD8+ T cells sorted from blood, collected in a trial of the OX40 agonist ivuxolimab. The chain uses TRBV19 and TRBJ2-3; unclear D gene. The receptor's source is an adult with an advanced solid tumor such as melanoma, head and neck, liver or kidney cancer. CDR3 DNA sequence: TGTGCCAGTACGCCAAACTACGCGACAGATACGCAGTATTTT. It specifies CASTPNYATDTQYF.